Shown below are 9 T cell receptor beta chains from a single sample sequenced in a study of T-cell reconstitution after alpha-beta-depleted transplantation in children. Preparation of the TCRbeta library used unique molecular identifiers. One entry per CDR3 protein results from TCRdb running MiXCR on the PCR reads. The sample includes 200,000 to 250,000 distinct CDR3 sequences, less than 9% of them seen just once. The sample was PBMCs, mostly from graft donor cells, taken 180 days after TCRalphabeta/CD19-depleted stem cell transplant. The receptors shown here come from a male patient aged 5 to 17 who had a stem cell transplant for acute lymphoblastic leukemia, so the T cells may come from the graft donor.

This clonotype was recorded many times. J is TRBJ2-6 and V is TRBV12-3 or TRBV12-4; 10 positions match TRBD1. This CDR3 contains 19 residues. After removal of 1 base from V and 0 bases from J, the junction contained 6 bases not matched to a gene. Written as DNA, the CDR3 is TGTGCCAGCAGTTTAGGAGGGACAGGGGCGTTCTCTGGGGCCAACGTCCTGACTTTC. Translation gives CASSLGGTGAFSGANVLTF.

Ten or more counts support this clonotype. The V gene is TRBV5-1, the J gene TRBJ2-5, with a weak D call TRBD2 (6 bases). V shed 5 bases and J shed 3 bases, with 11 bases lying between them. Germline CDR1 SGHRS, CDR2 YFSETQ. This CDR3 contains 13 residues. The CDR3 sequence: CASRLAGEETQYF. DNA for the CDR3: TGCGCCAGCAGACTAGCCGGGGAAGAGACCCAGTACTTC.

Many counts were recorded for this clonotype. The gene calls are TRBV3-1 and TRBJ1-3; perhaps TRBD1 as D (5 bases). V lost 2 bases and J 3 bases, leaving 8 bases between the germline ends. Germline V lookup: CDR1 LGHDT, CDR2 YNNKEL (reference sequence). CDR3 length: 14 residues. This chain's CDR3 is CASSQRGGGNTIYF. CDR3 nucleotides: TGTGCCAGCAGCCAACGGGGCGGTGGAAACACCATATATTTT.

Many counts were recorded for this clonotype. V usage is TRBV18 and J usage is TRBJ2-7, with 7 bases identical to TRBD1. The CDR3 is made up of 14 amino acids. Germline-derived CDR1 and CDR2 are KGHSH and LQKENI. Unmatched junction bases numbered 5, after V lost 3 bases and J lost 3 bases. Here the CDR3 reads CASSPRTGDYEQYF. The DNA for the CDR3 is TGTGCCAGCTCACCGAGGACAGGCGACTACGAGCAGTACTTC.

In its sample, this clonotype was seen many times. The rearrangement links TRBV4-3 to TRBJ2-7, with D possibly called TRBD1 or TRBD2 (6 bases each). The V end was cut by 0 bases, the J end by 2 bases, with 11 bases between. The CDR3 is 15 residues long. The germline V gene encodes CDR1 LGHNA and CDR2 YSLEER. CDR3 protein: CASSQDLGGTYEQYF. The CDR3 DNA sequence: TGCGCCAGCAGCCAAGATTTAGGGGGGACCTACGAGCAGTACTTC.

This clonotype showed up many times. The chain uses TRBV12-3 or TRBV12-4 and TRBJ2-1; D is perhaps TRBD1 (5 bases). Deletions cut 5 bases from V and 12 bases from J, with 26 bases between. The CDR3 is 16 amino acids. In DNA form, the CDR3 reads TGTGCCAGCAGTACCGATAATAGGGGCCTAAATCGAGTGCAGTTCTTC. Translating gives CASSTDNRGLNRVQFF.

This clonotype was seen many times. This rearrangement joins TRBV4-1 to TRBJ1-5; 7 bases are shared with TRBD1. The CDR3 runs to 15 residues. Germline V lookup: CDR1 MGHRA, CDR2 YSYEKL. V lost 0 bases, J lost 5 bases, and 4 bases stayed unmatched. Here the CDR3 DNA reads TGCGCCAGCAGCCAAGAAGAGGGGGCGGATCAGCCCCAGCATTTT. Translation gives CASSQEEGADQPQHF.

This clonotype was counted many times. The J gene is TRBJ1-2, the V gene TRBV20-1, with 7 bases aligning to TRBD1. V shed 8 bases and J 8 bases; nucleotides not matched to a gene: 8. This CDR3 comprises 11 residues. Germline loops: CDR1 DFQATT, CDR2 SNEGSKA (reference sequence). DNA of the CDR3: TGCAGTACAACGACAGGGAGCGGCTACACCTTC. Protein product: CSTTTGSGYTF.

At least ten counts were recorded for this clonotype. The chain combines TRBV5-1 with TRBJ2-5, with 7 nucleotides matching TRBD2. Per germline, CDR1 SGHRS and CDR2 YFSETQ. After removal of 0 bases from V and 1 base from J, the junction contained 3 bases not matched to a gene. This CDR3 is built from 15 residues. DNA for the CDR3: TGCGCCAGCAGCTTGGAGCGGGGCTCCCAAGAGACCCAGTACTTC. Protein sequence: CASSLERGSQETQYF.